The subject of this entry is one T cell receptor beta chain. Germline values: CDR1 MNHEY, CDR2 SMNVEV (reference sequence). V was pared by 8 bases and J by 7 bases, with 13 bases of the junction left unmatched. The CDR3 extends over 15 amino acids. Profiling relied on immunoSEQ multiplex PCR, and the TCRdb table lists in-frame clones only, not all of them. The sample has fewer than 20,000 clones; about three fifths are singletons. This sample is part of a study of sequential checkpoint blockade in melanoma. This sample's treatment: randomized to nivolumab then ipilimumab (arm A) or the reverse (arm B). Live CD3+CD8+ CD19− CD56− cells were sorted from PBMCs.

The rearrangement joins TRBV27 to TRBJ2-4; 8 bases map to TRBD1. The sequenced sample was CD8+ T cells sorted from blood (inferred from file names), obtained from a patient given nivolumab and ipilimumab in sequence. The source of this sequence is a human donor with melanoma. The CDR3: CASSRGLGLFNIQYF. The CDR3 coding sequence is TGTGCCAGCTCCAGGGGGCTTGGGCTCTTTAACATTCAGTACTTC.